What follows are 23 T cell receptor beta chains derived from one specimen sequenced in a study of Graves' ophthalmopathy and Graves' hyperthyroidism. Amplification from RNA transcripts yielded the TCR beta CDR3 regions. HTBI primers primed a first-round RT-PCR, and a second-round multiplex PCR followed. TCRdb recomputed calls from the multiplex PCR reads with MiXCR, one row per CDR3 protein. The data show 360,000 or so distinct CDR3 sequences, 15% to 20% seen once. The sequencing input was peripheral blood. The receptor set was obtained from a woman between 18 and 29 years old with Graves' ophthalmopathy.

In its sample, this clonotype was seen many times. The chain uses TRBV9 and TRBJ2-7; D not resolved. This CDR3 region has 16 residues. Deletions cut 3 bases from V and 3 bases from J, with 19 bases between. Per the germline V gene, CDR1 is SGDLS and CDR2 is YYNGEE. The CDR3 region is CASSGTPSPVLYEQYF. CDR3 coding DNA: TGTGCCAGCAGCGGGACGCCCAGCCCGGTACTCTACGAGCAGTACTTC.

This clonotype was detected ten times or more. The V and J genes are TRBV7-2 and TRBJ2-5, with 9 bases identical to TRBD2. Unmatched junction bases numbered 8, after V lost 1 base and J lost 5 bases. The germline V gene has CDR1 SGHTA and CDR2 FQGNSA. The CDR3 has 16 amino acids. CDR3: CASSLGVAGAHETQYF. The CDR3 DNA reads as TGTGCCAGCAGCTTAGGGGTAGCGGGAGCTCATGAGACCCAGTACTTC.

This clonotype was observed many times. CDR3 in DNA: TGTGCCAGCTCTAACACAGAGAGTTCCTACGAGCAGTACTTC. Translating gives CASSNTESSYEQYF. The chain recombines TRBV6-2 or TRBV6-3 with TRBJ2-7, with no clear D. This CDR3 has 14 amino acids. Looked up from germline, CDR1 is MNHEY and CDR2 is SVGEGT. V lost 8 bases, J lost 1 base, and 15 bases lay in between.

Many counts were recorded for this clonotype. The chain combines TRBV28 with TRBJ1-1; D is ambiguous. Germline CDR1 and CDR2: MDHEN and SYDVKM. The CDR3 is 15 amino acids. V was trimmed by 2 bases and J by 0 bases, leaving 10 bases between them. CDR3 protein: CASSLPDMMNTEAFF. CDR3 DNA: TGTGCCAGCAGTTTACCAGACATGATGAACACTGAAGCTTTCTTT.

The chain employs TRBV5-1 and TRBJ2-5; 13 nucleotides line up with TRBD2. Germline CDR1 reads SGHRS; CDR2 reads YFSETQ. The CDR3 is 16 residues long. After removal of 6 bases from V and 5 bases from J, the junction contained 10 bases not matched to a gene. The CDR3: CASTLGTSGVLETQYF. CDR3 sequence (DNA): TGCGCCAGCACCTTAGGGACTAGCGGGGTTCTTGAGACCCAGTACTTC.

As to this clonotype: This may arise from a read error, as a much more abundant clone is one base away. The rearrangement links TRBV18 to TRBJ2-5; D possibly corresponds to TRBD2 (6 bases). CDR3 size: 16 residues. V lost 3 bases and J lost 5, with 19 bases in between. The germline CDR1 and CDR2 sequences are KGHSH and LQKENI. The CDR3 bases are TGTGCCAGCTCACCCTGGCCGGGGGAAGGAGTGGAGACCCAGTACTTC. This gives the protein CASSPWPGEGVETQYF.

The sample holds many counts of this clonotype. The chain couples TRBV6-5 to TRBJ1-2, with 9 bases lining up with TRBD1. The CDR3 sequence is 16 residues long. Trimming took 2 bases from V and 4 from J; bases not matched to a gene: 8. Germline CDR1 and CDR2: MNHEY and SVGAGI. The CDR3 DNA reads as TGTGCCAGCAGTTACCAGACAGGGGGTGAGGGCTATGGCTACACCTTC. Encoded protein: CASSYQTGGEGYGYTF.

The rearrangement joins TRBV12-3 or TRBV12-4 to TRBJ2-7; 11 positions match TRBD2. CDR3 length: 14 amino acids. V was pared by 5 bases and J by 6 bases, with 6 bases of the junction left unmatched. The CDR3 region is CASSRLAGQPEQYF. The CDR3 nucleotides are TGTGCCAGCAGTCGACTAGCGGGACAACCCGAGCAGTACTTC.

CDR3 DNA: TGTGCCAGCAGCGCCAAGGGGGTTAGGACCTACGAGCAGTACTTC. This translates into CASSAKGVRTYEQYF. This chain uses TRBV12-3 or TRBV12-4 with TRBJ2-7; perhaps TRBD1 as D (6 bases). The CDR3 has 15 amino acids. V was pared by 6 bases and J by 2 bases, with 17 bases between.

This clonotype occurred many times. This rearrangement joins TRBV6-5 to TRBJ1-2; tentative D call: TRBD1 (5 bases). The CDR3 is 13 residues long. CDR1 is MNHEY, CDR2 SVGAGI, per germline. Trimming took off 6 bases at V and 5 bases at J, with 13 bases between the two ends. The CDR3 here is CASRRGRGYGYTF. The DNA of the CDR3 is TGTGCCAGCAGGCGGGGCAGAGGGTATGGCTACACCTTC.

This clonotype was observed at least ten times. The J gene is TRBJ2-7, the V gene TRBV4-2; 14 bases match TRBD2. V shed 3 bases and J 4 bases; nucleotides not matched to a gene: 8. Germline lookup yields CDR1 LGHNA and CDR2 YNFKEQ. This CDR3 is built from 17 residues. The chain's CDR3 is CASSHSGTSGSSYEQYF. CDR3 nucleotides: TGTGCCAGCAGCCACAGCGGGACTAGCGGGAGTTCGTACGAGCAGTACTTC.

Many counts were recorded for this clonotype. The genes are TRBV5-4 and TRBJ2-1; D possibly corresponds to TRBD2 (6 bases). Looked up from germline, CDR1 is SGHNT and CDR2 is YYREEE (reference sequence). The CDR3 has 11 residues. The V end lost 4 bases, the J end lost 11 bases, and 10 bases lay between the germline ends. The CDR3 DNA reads TGTGCCAGCAGCCTGGAGGGTCAGCAGTTCTTC. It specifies CASSLEGQQFF.

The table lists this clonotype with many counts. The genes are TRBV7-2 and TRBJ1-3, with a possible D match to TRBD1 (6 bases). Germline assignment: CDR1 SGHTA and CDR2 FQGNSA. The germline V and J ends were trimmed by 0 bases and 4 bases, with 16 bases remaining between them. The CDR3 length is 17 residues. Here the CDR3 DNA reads TGTGCCAGCAGCTTAGCGGGGGGCAGGGTCACCGGAAACACCATATATTTT. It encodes CASSLAGGRVTGNTIYF.

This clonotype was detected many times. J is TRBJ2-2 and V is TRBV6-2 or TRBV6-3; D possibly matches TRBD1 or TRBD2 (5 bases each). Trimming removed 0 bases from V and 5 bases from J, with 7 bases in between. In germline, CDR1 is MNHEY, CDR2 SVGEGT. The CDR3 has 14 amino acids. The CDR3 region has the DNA TGTGCCAGCAGTTACTCTGAGGGGACCGGGGAGCTGTTTTTT. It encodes CASSYSEGTGELFF.

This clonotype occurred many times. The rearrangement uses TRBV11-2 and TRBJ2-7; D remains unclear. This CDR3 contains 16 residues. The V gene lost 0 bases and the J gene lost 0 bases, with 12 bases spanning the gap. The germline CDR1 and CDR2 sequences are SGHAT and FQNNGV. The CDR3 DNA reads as TGTGCCAGCAGCTTAGATAGTGCAGGAAGCTCCTACGAGCAGTACTTC. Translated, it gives CASSLDSAGSSYEQYF.

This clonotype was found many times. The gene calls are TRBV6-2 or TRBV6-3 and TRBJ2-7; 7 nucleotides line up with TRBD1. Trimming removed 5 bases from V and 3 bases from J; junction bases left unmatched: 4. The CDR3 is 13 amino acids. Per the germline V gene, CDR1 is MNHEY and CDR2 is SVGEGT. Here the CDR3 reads CASSGQAFYEQYF. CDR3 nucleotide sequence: TGTGCCAGCAGTGGACAGGCTTTCTACGAGCAGTACTTC.

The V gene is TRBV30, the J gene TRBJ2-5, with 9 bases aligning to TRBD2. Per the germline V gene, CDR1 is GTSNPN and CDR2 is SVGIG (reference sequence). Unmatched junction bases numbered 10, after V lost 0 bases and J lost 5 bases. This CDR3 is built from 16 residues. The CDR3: CAWSVRAGGNQETQYF. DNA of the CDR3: TGTGCCTGGAGTGTACGAGCGGGAGGTAATCAGGAGACCCAGTACTTC.

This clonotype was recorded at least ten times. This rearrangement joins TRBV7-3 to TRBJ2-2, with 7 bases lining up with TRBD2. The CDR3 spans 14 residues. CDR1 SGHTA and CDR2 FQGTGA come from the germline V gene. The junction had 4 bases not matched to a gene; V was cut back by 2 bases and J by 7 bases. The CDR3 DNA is TGTGCCAGCAGCTTAGGGAGGGGTAACGGGGAGCTGTTTTTT. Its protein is CASSLGRGNGELFF.

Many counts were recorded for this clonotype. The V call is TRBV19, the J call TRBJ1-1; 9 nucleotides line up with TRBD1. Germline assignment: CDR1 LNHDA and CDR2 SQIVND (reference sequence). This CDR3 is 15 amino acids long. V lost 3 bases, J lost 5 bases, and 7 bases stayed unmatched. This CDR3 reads CASSMFTGGITEAFF. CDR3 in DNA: TGTGCCAGTAGTATGTTTACAGGGGGCATAACTGAAGCTTTCTTT. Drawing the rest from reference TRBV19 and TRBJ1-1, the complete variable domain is DGGITQSPKYLFRKEGQNVTLSCEQNLNHDAMYWYRQDPGQGLRLIYYSQIVNDFQKGDIAEGYSVSREKKESFPLTVTSAQKNPTAFYLCASSMFTGGITEAFFGQGTRLTVV.

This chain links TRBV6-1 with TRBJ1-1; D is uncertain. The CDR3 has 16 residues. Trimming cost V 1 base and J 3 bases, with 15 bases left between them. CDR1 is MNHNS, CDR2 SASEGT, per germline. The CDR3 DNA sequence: TGTGCCAGCAGTGAAGGGGTCGGGATTTCCTACACTGAAGCTTTCTTT. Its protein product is CASSEGVGISYTEAFF.

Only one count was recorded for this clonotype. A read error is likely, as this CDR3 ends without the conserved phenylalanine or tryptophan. The chain's CDR3 is CAWRRGRGGNQPQHL. Here the CDR3 DNA reads TGTGCCTGGAGAAGGGGGCGGGGTGGCAATCAGCCCCAGCATCTT. The chain couples TRBV30 to TRBJ1-5, with TRBD1 matching 7 bases. CDR1 is GTSNPN, CDR2 SVGIG, per germline (reference sequence). The V and J ends lost 3 bases and 2 bases, in that order; junction bases with no gene match: 7. This CDR3 is 15 amino acids long.

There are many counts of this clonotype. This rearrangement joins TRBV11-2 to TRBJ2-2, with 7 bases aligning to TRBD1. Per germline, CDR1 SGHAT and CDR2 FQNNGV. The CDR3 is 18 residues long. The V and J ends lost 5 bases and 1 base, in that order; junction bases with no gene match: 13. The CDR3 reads CASSPEGRGRGNTGELFF. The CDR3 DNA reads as TGTGCCAGCAGCCCAGAGGGCAGGGGGAGAGGGAACACCGGGGAGCTGTTTTTT. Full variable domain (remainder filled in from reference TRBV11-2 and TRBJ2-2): EAGVAQSPRYKIIEKRQSVAFWCNPISGHATLYWYQQILGQGPKLLIQFQNNGVVDDSQLPKDRFSAERLKGVDSTLKIQPAKLEDSAVYLCASSPEGRGRGNTGELFFGEGSRLTVL.

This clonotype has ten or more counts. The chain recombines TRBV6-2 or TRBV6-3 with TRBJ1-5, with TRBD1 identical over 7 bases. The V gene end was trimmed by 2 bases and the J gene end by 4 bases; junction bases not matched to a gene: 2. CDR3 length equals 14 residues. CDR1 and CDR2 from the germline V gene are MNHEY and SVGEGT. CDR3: CASSYQGGNQPQHF. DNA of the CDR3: TGTGCCAGCAGTTACCAGGGGGGGAATCAGCCCCAGCATTTT.